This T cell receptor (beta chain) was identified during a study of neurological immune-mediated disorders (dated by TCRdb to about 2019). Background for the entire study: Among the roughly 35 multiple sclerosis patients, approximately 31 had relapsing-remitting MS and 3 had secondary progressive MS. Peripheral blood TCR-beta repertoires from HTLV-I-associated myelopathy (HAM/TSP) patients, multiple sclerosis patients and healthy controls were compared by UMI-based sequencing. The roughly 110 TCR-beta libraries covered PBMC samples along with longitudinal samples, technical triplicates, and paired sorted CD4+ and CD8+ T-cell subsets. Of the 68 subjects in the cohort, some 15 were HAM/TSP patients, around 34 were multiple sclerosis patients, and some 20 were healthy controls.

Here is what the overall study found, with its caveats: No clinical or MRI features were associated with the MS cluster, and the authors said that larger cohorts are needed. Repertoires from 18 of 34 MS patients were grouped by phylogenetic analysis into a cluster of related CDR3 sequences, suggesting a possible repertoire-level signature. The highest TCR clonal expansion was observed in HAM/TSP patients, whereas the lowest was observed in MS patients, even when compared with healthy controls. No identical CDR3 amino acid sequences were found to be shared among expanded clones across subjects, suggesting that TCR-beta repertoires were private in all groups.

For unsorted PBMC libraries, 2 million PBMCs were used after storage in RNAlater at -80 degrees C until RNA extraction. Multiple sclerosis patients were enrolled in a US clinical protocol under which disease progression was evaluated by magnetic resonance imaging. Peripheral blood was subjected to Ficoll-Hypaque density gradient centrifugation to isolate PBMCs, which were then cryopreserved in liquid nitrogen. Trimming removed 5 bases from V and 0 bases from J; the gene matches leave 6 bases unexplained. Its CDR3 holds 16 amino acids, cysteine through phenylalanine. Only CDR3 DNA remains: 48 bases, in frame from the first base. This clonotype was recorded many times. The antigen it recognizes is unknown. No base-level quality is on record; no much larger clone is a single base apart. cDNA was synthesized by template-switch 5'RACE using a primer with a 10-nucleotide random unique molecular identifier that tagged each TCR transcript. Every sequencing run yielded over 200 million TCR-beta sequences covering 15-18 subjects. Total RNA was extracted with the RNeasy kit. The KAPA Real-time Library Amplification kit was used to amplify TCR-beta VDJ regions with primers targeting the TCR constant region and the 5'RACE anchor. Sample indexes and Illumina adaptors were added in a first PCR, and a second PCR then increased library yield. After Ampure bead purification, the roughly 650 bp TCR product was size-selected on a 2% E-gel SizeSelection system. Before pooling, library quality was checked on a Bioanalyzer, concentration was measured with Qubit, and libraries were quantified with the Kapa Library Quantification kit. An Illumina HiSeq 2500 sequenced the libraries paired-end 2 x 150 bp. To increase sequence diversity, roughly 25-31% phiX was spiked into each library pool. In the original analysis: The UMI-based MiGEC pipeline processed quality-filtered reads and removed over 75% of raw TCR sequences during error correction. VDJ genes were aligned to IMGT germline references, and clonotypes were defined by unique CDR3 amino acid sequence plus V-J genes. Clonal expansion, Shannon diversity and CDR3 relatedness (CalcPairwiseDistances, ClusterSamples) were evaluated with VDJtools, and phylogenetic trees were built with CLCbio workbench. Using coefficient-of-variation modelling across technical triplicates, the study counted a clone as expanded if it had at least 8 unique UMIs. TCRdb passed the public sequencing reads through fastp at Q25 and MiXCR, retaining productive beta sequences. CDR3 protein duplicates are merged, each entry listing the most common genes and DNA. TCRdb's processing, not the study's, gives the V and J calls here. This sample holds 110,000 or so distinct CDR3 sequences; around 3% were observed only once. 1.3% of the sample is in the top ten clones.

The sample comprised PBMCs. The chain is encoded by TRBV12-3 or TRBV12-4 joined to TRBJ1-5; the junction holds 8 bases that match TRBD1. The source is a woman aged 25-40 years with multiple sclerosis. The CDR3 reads CASSRATGDSNQPQHF. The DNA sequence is TGTGCCAGCAGTCGTGCGACAGGGGATAGCAATCAGCCCCAGCATTTT.